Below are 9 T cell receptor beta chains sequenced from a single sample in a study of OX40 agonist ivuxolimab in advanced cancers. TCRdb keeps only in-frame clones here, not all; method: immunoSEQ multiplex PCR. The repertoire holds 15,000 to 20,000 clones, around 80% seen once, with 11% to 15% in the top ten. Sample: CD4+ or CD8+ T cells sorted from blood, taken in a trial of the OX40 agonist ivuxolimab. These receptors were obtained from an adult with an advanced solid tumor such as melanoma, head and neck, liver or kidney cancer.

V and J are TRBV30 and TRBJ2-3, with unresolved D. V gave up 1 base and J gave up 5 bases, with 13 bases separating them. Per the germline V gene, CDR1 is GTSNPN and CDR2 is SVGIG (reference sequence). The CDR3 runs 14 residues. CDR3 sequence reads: CAWSEGGVGDTQYF. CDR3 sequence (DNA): TGTGCCTGGAGTGAAGGCGGTGTAGGAGATACGCAGTATTTT.

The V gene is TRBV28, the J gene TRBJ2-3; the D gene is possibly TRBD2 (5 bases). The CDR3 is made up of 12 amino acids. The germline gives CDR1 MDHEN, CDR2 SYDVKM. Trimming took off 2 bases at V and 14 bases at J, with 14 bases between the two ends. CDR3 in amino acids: CASSLKAEGWYF. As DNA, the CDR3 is TGTGCCAGCAGTTTAAAGGCCGAGGGTTGGTATTTT.

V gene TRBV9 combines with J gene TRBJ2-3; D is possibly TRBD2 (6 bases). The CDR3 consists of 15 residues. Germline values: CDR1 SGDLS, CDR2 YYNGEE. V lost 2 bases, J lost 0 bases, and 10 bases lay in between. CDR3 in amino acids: CASSVSGTSTDTQYF. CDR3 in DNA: TGTGCCAGCAGCGTCTCCGGGACTAGCACAGATACGCAGTATTTT.

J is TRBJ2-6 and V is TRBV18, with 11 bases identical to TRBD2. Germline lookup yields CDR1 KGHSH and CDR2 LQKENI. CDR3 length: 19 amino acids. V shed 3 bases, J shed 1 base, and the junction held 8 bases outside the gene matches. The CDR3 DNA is TGTGCCAGCTCACCTACTAGCGGGAGTGGGCCGTCTGGGGCCAACGTCCTGACTTTC. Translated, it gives CASSPTSGSGPSGANVLTF.

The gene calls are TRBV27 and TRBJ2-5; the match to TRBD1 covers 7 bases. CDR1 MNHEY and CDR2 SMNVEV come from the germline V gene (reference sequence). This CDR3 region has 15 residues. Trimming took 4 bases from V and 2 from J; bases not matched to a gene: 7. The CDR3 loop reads CASSSDQGVQETQYF. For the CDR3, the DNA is TGTGCCAGCAGTTCCGACCAGGGGGTGCAAGAGACCCAGTACTTC.

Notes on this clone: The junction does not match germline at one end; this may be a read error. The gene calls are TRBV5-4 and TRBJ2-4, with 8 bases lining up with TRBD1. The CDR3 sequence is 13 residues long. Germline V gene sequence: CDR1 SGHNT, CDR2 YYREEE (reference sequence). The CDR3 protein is CASSRGQGHRVHF. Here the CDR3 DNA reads TGTGCCAGCAGCCGAGGACAGGGACATCGGGTGCACTTC.

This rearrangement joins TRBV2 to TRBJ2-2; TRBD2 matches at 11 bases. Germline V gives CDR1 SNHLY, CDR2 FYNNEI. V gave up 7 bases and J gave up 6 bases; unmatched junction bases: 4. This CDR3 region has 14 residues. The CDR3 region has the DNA TGTGCCAGCATGGGACTAGCGGCTGCCGGGGAGCTGTTTTTT. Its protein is CASMGLAAAGELFF.

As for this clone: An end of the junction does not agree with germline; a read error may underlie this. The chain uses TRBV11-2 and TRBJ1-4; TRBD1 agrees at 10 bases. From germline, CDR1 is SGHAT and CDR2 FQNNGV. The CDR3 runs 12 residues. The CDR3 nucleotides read TGTGCCAGCAGCTTACCAAGTGGGACAGGGGTTTTT. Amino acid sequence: CASSLPSGTGVF.

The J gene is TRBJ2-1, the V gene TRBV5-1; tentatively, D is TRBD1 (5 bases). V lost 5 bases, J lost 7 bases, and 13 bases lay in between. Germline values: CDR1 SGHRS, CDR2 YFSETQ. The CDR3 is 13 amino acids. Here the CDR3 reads CASRPPRGNEQFF. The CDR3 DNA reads TGCGCCAGCAGACCCCCTAGGGGTAATGAGCAGTTCTTC. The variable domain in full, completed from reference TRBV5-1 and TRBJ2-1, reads KAGVTQTPRYLIKTRGQQVTLSCSPISGHRSVSWYQQTPGQGLQFLFEYFSETQRNKGNFPGRFSGRQFSNSRSEMNVSTLELGDSALYLCASRPPRGNEQFFGPGTRLTVL.